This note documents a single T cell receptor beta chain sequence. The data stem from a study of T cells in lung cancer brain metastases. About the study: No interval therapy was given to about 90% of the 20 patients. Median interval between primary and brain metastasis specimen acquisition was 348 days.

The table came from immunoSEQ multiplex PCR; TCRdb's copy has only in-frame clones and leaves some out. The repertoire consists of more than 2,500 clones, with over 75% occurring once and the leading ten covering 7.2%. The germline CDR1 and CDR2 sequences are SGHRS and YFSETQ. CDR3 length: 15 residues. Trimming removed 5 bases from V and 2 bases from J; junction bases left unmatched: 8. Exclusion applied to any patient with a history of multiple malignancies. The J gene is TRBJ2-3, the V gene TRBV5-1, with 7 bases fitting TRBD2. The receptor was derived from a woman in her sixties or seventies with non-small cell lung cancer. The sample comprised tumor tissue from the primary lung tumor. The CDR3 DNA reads TGCGCCAGCAGAGGTCAAGCGGGGCTCACAGATACGCAGTATTTT. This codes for CASRGQAGLTDTQYF.